One and the same sample provided the 28 T cell receptor beta chains below, sequenced in a study of cytotoxic CD8 clonotypes in ibrutinib-treated CLL. Clones were read by immunoSEQ multiplex PCR, and TCRdb kept only the in-frame ones, dropping some. The sample includes some 150,000 clones, roughly 80% seen only once; the top ten take about 27%. This sample comprised PBMCs, obtained after 12 months of ibrutinib treatment. These receptors all come from a human donor with chronic lymphocytic leukemia.

V gene TRBV6-5 combines with J gene TRBJ2-7, with 10 bases lining up with TRBD2. From germline, CDR1 is MNHEY and CDR2 SVGAGI. The CDR3 length is 15 residues. V lost 0 bases, J lost 5 bases, and 4 bases stayed unmatched. The CDR3 sequence is CASSYSRTSGHEQYF. In DNA, the CDR3 is TGTGCCAGCAGTTACTCTCGGACTAGCGGCCACGAGCAGTACTTC.

This clone occurred a few times. The chain uses TRBV29-1 and TRBJ1-1; no reliable D call. Germline CDR1 reads SQVTM; CDR2 reads ANQGSEA. The CDR3 is made up of 11 amino acids. The ends were cut back, 4 bases at V and 11 bases at J, with 14 bases in the middle. The CDR3 is CSVATAIRAFF. The DNA of the CDR3 is TGCAGCGTTGCGACCGCGATTAGGGCTTTCTTT.

This chain uses TRBV5-8 with TRBJ1-2; 7 nucleotides align to TRBD1. CDR3 size: 15 residues. With 0 bases clipped from V and 7 bases from J, the junction kept 9 bases outside the gene matches. The V gene's germline CDR1 is SGHTS and CDR2 YDEGEE. The CDR3 spells CASSLAPGGGLGYTF. The CDR3 nucleotides are TGTGCCAGCAGCTTGGCCCCTGGAGGGGGCCTTGGCTACACCTTC.

The rearrangement joins TRBV19 to TRBJ1-1; no firm D call. With 8 bases removed from V and 0 bases from J, the gap between germline ends came to 7 bases. The germline CDR1 and CDR2 sequences are LNHDA and SQIVND (reference sequence). The CDR3 spans 12 residues. CDR3 in DNA: TGTGCCAGTGGATATATGAACACTGAAGCTTTCTTT. Protein sequence: CASGYMNTEAFF.

The V and J genes are TRBV6-5 and TRBJ1-4; 9 bases are shared with TRBD1. Germline V CDR1 and CDR2: MNHEY, SVGAGI. The CDR3 runs 15 residues. After removal of 1 base from V and 8 bases from J, the junction contained 5 bases not matched to a gene. The CDR3 reads CASSYLNTGGEKLFF. CDR3 DNA sequence: TGTGCCAGCAGTTACTTAAACACAGGGGGCGAAAAACTGTTTTTT.

The table lists this clone with a few counts. The chain joins TRBV25-1 to TRBJ2-2; D unresolved. Germline CDR1 is MGHDK and CDR2 is SYGVNS. The CDR3 is made up of 14 amino acids. Trimming shortened V by 6 bases and J by 0 bases, and 8 bases separated the two germline ends. The CDR3 DNA reads as TGTGCCAGCAGCAGGACCACGAACACCGGGGAGCTGTTTTTT. It is translated as CASSRTTNTGELFF. The complete variable domain, with remaining parts taken from reference TRBV25-1 and TRBJ2-2, reads EADIYQTPRYLVIGTGKKITLECSQTMGHDKMYWYQQDPGMELHLIHYSYGVNSTEKGDLSSESTVSRIRTEHFPLTLESARPSHTSQYLCASSRTTNTGELFFGEGSRLTVL.

The V gene is TRBV28, the J gene TRBJ1-2; 12 nucleotides agree with TRBD1. The CDR3 has 15 amino acids. Germline CDR1 reads MDHEN; CDR2 reads SYDVKM. J gave up 5 bases and V 2 bases, and 3 bases lay outside the gene matches. As DNA, the CDR3 is TGTGCCAGCAGTTTAGGGACAGGGGGCGGTTATGGCTACACCTTC. Its protein is CASSLGTGGGYGYTF.

The chain carries TRBV19 and TRBJ2-5; no clear D gene. The germline V gene encodes CDR1 LNHDA and CDR2 SQIVND (reference sequence). The CDR3 has 13 amino acids. The V and J ends lost 3 bases and 2 bases respectively, with 7 bases between them. The DNA of the CDR3 is TGTGCCAGTAGTATGCCAGGTCAAGAGACCCAGTACTTC. It translates to CASSMPGQETQYF.

The chain recombines TRBV5-5 with TRBJ2-2; D remains ambiguous. The CDR3 loop spans 16 amino acids. CDR1 and CDR2 (germline): SGHKS, YYEKEE (reference sequence). V was clipped by 0 bases and J by 0 bases, with 9 bases between them. CDR3 DNA sequence: TGTGCCAGCAGCTTGGTACGCCTCGCGAACACCGGGGAGCTGTTTTTT. The encoded protein is CASSLVRLANTGELFF. Full variable domain (remainder filled in from reference TRBV5-5 and TRBJ2-2): DAGVTQSPTHLIKTRGQQVTLRCSPISGHKSVSWYQQVLGQGPQFIFQYYEKEERGRGNFPDRFSARQFPNYSSELNVNALLLGDSALYLCASSLVRLANTGELFFGEGSRLTVL.

Of note for this clone: Germline is not matched at one junction end, which may reflect a read error. The chain carries TRBV6-1 and TRBJ1-1; D is undetermined. In germline, CDR1 is MNHNS, CDR2 SASEGT. The CDR3 loop spans 8 amino acids. The CDR3 DNA sequence: TGTGCCAGCAGCGAAGCTTTCTTT. Its protein product is CASSEAFF.

The chain uses TRBV27 and TRBJ2-3; no clear D. The V end lost 8 bases, the J end lost 0 bases, and 6 bases lay between the germline ends. The length of the CDR3 is 12 residues. Germline assignment: CDR1 MNHEY and CDR2 SMNVEV (reference sequence). The CDR3 is CASGFSTDTQYF. The CDR3 region has the DNA TGTGCCAGCGGATTTAGCACAGATACGCAGTATTTT.

The CDR3 bases are TGCAGCGTTGGTCTGGTGGCAGGGGGCCGGACCCAGTACTTC. Its protein product is CSVGLVAGGRTQYF. The chain has TRBV29-1 and TRBJ2-5; TRBD1 agrees at 8 bases. Germline CDR1 reads SQVTM; CDR2 reads ANQGSEA. There are 14 residues in the CDR3. The trim removed 4 bases at V and 7 bases at J, leaving 11 bases unmatched.

The rearrangement uses TRBV30 and TRBJ1-5, with D perhaps TRBD1 (6 bases). The V gene's germline CDR1 is GTSNPN and CDR2 SVGIG (reference sequence). CDR3 length equals 12 residues. The ends were cut back, 5 bases at V and 3 bases at J, with 8 bases in the middle. The CDR3 DNA reads as TGTGCCTGGGACAGGTTCAATCAGCCCCAGCATTTT. Protein product: CAWDRFNQPQHF. Combining the CDR3 with reference TRBV30 and TRBJ1-5 gives the whole variable domain SQTIHQWPATLVQPVGSPLSLECTVEGTSNPNLYWYRQAAGRGLQLLFYSVGIGQISSEVPQNLSASRPQDRQFILSSKKLLLSDSGFYLCAWDRFNQPQHFGDGTRLSIL.

The gene calls are TRBV18 and TRBJ1-1; unclear D gene. From germline, CDR1 is KGHSH and CDR2 LQKENI. Trimming left V 6 bases short and J 4 bases short, with 15 bases between. This CDR3 comprises 14 residues. The CDR3 is CASSAADSGTEAFF. Written as DNA, the CDR3 is TGTGCCAGCTCCGCTGCGGATTCGGGCACTGAAGCTTTCTTT.

This clone was seen more than once but under ten times. The rearrangement uses TRBV5-1 and TRBJ1-2; 7 bases map to TRBD1. Germline V gene sequence: CDR1 SGHRS, CDR2 YFSETQ. The length of the CDR3 is 15 residues. Trimming took 0 bases from V and 8 from J; bases not matched to a gene: 10. CDR3 sequence (DNA): TGCGCCAGCAGCTTGGCCGGGACAGTTCAGGAGGGCTACACCTTC. Amino acid sequence: CASSLAGTVQEGYTF.

The gene calls are TRBV4-3 and TRBJ2-1; no reliable D call. This CDR3 is 17 amino acids long. The germline V gene has CDR1 LGHNA and CDR2 YSLEER. Trimming took off 0 bases at V and 0 bases at J, with 12 bases between the two ends. CDR3 coding DNA: TGCGCCAGCAGCCAAGATGTTCGGGTGAGCTCCTACAATGAGCAGTTCTTC. Translated: CASSQDVRVSSYNEQFF.

The chain recombines TRBV14 with TRBJ2-1; 11 positions match TRBD2. Germline-derived CDR1 and CDR2 are SGHDN and FVKESK. The CDR3 extends over 17 amino acids. V gave up 0 bases and J gave up 4 bases; unmatched junction bases: 5. The CDR3 DNA reads as TGTGCCAGCAGCCAAGACCCCCCTAGCGGGGGGTACAATGAGCAGTTCTTC. Its protein is CASSQDPPSGGYNEQFF.

The rearrangement links TRBV4-2 to TRBJ1-1; no firm D call. Trimming removed 1 base from V and 0 bases from J, with 18 bases in between. The CDR3 loop spans 18 amino acids. The germline gives CDR1 LGHNA, CDR2 YNFKEQ. The CDR3 is CASSQVQRTVYMNTEAFF. CDR3 coding DNA: TGTGCCAGCAGCCAAGTACAACGAACAGTCTACATGAACACTGAAGCTTTCTTT.

This chain uses TRBV9 with TRBJ2-7; TRBD2 is a possible D gene (6 bases). Looked up from germline, CDR1 is SGDLS and CDR2 is YYNGEE. The CDR3 contains 14 residues. V lost 0 bases to trimming and J lost 2 bases, with 9 bases between them. CDR3 protein: CASSVGRETYEQYF. The CDR3 coding sequence is TGTGCCAGCAGCGTAGGGAGGGAGACCTACGAGCAGTACTTC.

This chain's CDR3 is CASSLTWEGEQYF. The CDR3 DNA reads TGTGCCAGCAGTTTAACGTGGGAGGGAGAGCAGTACTTC. The V gene is TRBV27, the J gene TRBJ2-7; the match to TRBD2 covers 7 bases. The germline V gene encodes CDR1 MNHEY and CDR2 SMNVEV (reference sequence). Trimming at V came to 2 bases and at J to 7 bases, leaving 5 bases not matched to a gene. The CDR3 totals 13 residues.

This clone was detected once. The chain carries TRBV7-9 and TRBJ2-5; D may match TRBD1 or TRBD2 (5 bases each). Trimming shortened V by 8 bases and J by 5 bases, and 21 bases separated the two germline ends. CDR1 is SEHNR, CDR2 FQNEAQ, per germline (reference sequence). The CDR3 consists of 15 residues. CDR3 in amino acids: CASLSSGTPAETQYF. CDR3 coding DNA: TGTGCCAGCCTTTCTTCCGGGACCCCGGCGGAGACCCAGTACTTC.

This clone was seen a single time. V and J are TRBV5-5 and TRBJ2-1; weak D call: TRBD1 (6 bases). CDR1 SGHKS and CDR2 YYEKEE come from the germline V gene (reference sequence). Deletions cut 2 bases from V and 4 bases from J, with 13 bases between. The CDR3 contains 15 residues. CDR3 coding DNA: TGTGCCAGCAGCTTAAATGGACAGCAATACAATGAGCAGTTCTTC. Residues: CASSLNGQQYNEQFF.

The sample holds a few counts of this clone. V is TRBV28 and J is TRBJ1-2; possibly TRBD1 for D (5 bases). This CDR3 spans 13 amino acids. CDR1 is MDHEN and CDR2 is SYDVKM in the germline V gene. The V end lost 7 bases, the J end lost 4 bases, and 13 bases lay between the germline ends. The CDR3 reads CASTTGFTYGYTF. CDR3 DNA sequence: TGTGCCAGCACCACAGGTTTCACCTATGGCTACACCTTC.

The rearrangement links TRBV30 to TRBJ2-7; 11 bases align to TRBD1. There are 15 residues in the CDR3. From germline, CDR1 is GTSNPN and CDR2 SVGIG (reference sequence). The J segment lost 4 bases and the V segment lost 2 bases, leaving 7 bases of the junction unmatched. The CDR3 DNA follows: TGTGCCTGGAGTCTTGGACAGGGGGCTTGGTACGAGCAGTACTTC. Translation: CAWSLGQGAWYEQYF.

The chain combines TRBV9 with TRBJ2-7; 10 nucleotides match TRBD1. This CDR3 spans 16 amino acids. Germline CDR1 and CDR2: SGDLS and YYNGEE. V trimming: 4 bases; J trimming: 0 bases; junction bases outside the gene matches: 7. The CDR3 protein is CASSPRTGGASYEQYF. The CDR3 DNA follows: TGTGCCAGCAGCCCACGGACAGGGGGGGCCTCCTACGAGCAGTACTTC.

The chain is built from TRBV4-1 and TRBJ2-7; D call uncertain. V gave up 1 base and J gave up 2 bases, with 15 bases separating them. CDR3 size: 16 residues. Germline V lookup: CDR1 MGHRA, CDR2 YSYEKL. The DNA of the CDR3 is TGCGCCAGCAGCCAAGGGGGTGGGTTGGGAACCTACGAGCAGTACTTC. Protein product: CASSQGGGLGTYEQYF.

V is TRBV10-3 and J is TRBJ2-5, with D unclear. The CDR3 covers 13 residues. CDR1 and CDR2 (germline): ENHRY, SYGVKD. V was clipped by 6 bases and J by 2 bases, with 10 bases between them. CDR3 amino acids: CAIRQFPQETQYF. The DNA of the CDR3 is TGTGCCATCAGGCAGTTCCCACAAGAGACCCAGTACTTC.

This clone was seen ten or more times. Written as DNA, the CDR3 is TGTGCCAGCAGGGGGACTCCCCCGGGCTACACCTTC. This encodes CASRGTPPGYTF. The V gene is TRBV2, the J gene TRBJ1-2, with D possibly matching TRBD1 (5 bases). Trimming removed 6 bases from V and 8 bases from J, with 13 bases in between. The CDR3 loop spans 12 amino acids. CDR1 SNHLY and CDR2 FYNNEI come from the germline V gene.